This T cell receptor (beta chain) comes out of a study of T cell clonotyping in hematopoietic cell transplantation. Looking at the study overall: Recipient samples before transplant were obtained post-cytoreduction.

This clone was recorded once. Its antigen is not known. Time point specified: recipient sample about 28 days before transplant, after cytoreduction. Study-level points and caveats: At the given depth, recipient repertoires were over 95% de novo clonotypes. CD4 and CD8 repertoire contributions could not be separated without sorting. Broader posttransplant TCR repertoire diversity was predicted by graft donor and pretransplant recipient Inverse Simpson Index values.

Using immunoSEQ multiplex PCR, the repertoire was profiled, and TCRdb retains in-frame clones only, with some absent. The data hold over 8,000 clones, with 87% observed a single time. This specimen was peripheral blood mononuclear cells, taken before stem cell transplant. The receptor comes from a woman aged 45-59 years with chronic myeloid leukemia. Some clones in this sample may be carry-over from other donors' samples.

CDR3 coding DNA: TGTGCCAGCAGCTTAACTGTCGCTAGTATAGGCGAGCAGTACTTC. Its protein product is CASSLTVASIGEQYF. The chain links TRBV7-9 to TRBJ2-7, with D unresolved. V lost 2 bases to trimming and J lost 6 bases, with 17 bases between them. The CDR3 consists of 15 residues. CDR1 and CDR2 from the germline V gene are SEHNR and FQNEAQ (reference sequence).